These 9 T cell receptor beta chains share one sample of origin, sequenced in a study of CD8+ T cells in alopecia areata. RNA was extracted and reverse transcribed into cDNA as the sequencing template. Measured with immunoSEQ multiplex PCR; TCRdb has only the in-frame clones, and not every one. Found here are 200,000 to 250,000 clones, about 60% of them singletons; the top ten hold under 0.5%. The sequenced sample was CD4+ T cells sorted from blood, obtained at week 0. These receptors originate from a human donor with alopecia areata.

The chain recombines TRBV5-6 with TRBJ2-5; D is uncertain. The length of the CDR3 is 14 residues. The germline CDR1 and CDR2 sequences are SGHDT and YYEEEE. V dropped 4 bases and J dropped 1 base, with 11 bases sitting between them. The CDR3 spells CASSPGRIQETQYF. DNA for the CDR3: TGTGCCAGCAGCCCCGGACGGATCCAAGAGACCCAGTACTTC.

The chain links TRBV29-1 to TRBJ1-1; D gene ambiguous. The V gene's germline CDR1 is SQVTM and CDR2 ANQGSEA. The V gene lost 2 bases and the J gene lost 1 base, with 8 bases spanning the gap. CDR3 length: 13 amino acids. DNA of the CDR3: TGCAGCGTTGAAAGGTTGGCGAACACTGAAGCTTTCTTT. Its translation is CSVERLANTEAFF.

The chain combines TRBV7-8 with TRBJ2-7, with D maybe TRBD2 (6 bases). Trimming took off 5 bases at V and 7 bases at J, with 21 bases between the two ends. From germline, CDR1 is SGHVS and CDR2 FQNEAQ. CDR3 length: 15 residues. As DNA, the CDR3 is TGTGCCAGCAGCCCGCGGGACTTCTCCACTCATGAGCAGTACTTC. As protein: CASSPRDFSTHEQYF.

The rearrangement uses TRBV4-1 and TRBJ2-5; D uncertain. Looked up from germline, CDR1 is MGHRA and CDR2 is YSYEKL. This CDR3 contains 16 residues. The ends were cut back, 0 bases at V and 5 bases at J, with 16 bases in the middle. Here the CDR3 reads CASSQDGTIMGETQYF. CDR3 in DNA: TGCGCCAGCAGCCAAGATGGAACTATCATGGGGGAGACCCAGTACTTC.

Regarding this clone: This CDR3 is also generated by other DNA sequences in the sample. The DNA of the CDR3 is TGTGCCTGGAGTCAGGAGGGGAACACTGAAGCTTTCTTT. Its translation: CAWSQEGNTEAFF. This rearrangement joins TRBV30 to TRBJ1-1; D uncertain. The CDR3 is 13 amino acids. Trimming cost V 2 bases and J 1 base, with 8 bases left between them. Germline CDR1 and CDR2: GTSNPN and SVGIG (reference sequence).

V usage is TRBV15 and J usage is TRBJ1-2; D call uncertain. CDR1 and CDR2 (germline): LNHNV, YYDKDF (reference sequence). Trimming cost V 4 bases and J 1 base, with 22 bases left between them. The CDR3 totals 18 residues. The chain's CDR3 is CATSIVLGSPLGNYGYTF. The CDR3 nucleotides are TGTGCCACCAGCATTGTTCTTGGATCACCGCTCGGTAACTATGGCTACACCTTC.

There are a few counts of this clone. This chain uses TRBV6-1 with TRBJ2-7, with a weak D call TRBD2 (5 bases). The V gene lost 2 bases and the J gene lost 3 bases, with 11 bases spanning the gap. The CDR3 extends over 14 amino acids. From germline, CDR1 is MNHNS and CDR2 SASEGT. DNA for the CDR3: TGTGCCAGCAGTGAAATGCCGGGGATCTACGAGCAGTACTTC. This codes for CASSEMPGIYEQYF.

The chain uses TRBV5-1 and TRBJ1-2; D is possibly TRBD1 (5 bases). This CDR3 is 16 amino acids long. V dropped 0 bases and J dropped 2 bases, with 14 bases sitting between them. The germline V gene encodes CDR1 SGHRS and CDR2 YFSETQ. CDR3 DNA: TGCGCCAGCAGCTTGGGCGGGGGAGGACTGAACTATGGCTACACCTTC. Its protein is CASSLGGGGLNYGYTF.

The chain links TRBV6-1 to TRBJ2-3, with D unresolved. In germline, CDR1 is MNHNS, CDR2 SASEGT. V was clipped by 4 bases and J by 6 bases, with 5 bases between them. This CDR3 is 11 amino acids long. DNA of the CDR3: TGTGCCAGCAGTGGAGTTGATACGCAGTATTTT. This encodes CASSGVDTQYF.